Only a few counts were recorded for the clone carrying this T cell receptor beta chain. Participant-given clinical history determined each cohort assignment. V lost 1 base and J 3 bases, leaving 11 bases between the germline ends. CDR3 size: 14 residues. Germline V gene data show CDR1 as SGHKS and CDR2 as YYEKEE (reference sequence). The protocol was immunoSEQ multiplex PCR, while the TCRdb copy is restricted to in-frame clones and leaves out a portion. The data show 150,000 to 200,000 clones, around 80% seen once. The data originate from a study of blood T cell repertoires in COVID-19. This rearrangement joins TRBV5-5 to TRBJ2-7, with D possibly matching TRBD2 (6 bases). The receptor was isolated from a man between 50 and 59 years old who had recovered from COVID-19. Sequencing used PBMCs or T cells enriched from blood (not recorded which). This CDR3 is CASSLFQGGYEQYF. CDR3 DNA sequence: TGTGCCAGCAGCTTGTTTCAGGGAGGCTACGAGCAGTACTTC.